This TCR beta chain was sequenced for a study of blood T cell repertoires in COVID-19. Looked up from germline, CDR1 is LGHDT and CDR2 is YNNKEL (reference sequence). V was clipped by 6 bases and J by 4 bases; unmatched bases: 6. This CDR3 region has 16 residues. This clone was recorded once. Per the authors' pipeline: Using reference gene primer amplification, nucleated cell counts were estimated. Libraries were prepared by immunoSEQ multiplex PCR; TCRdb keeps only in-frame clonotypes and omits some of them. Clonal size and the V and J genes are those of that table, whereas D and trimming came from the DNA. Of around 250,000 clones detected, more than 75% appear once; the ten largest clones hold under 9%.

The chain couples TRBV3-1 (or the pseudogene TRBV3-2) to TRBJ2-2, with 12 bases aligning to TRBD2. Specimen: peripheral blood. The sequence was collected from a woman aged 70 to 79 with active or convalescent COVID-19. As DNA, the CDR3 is TGTGCCAGCAGTCCCACTAGCGGGGGGCCCACCGGGGAGCTGTTTTTT. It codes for CASSPTSGGPTGELFF.